This T cell receptor (beta chain) was retrieved from a study of patients and donors after allogeneic stem cell transplantation. TCRdb reprocessed the RT-PCR reads via MiXCR and lists one record per CDR3 protein. The profile shows 2,500 to 3,000 distinct CDR3 sequences, 8.2% of them singletons. Germline V gene data show CDR1 as SQVTM and CDR2 as ANQGSEA. Trimming cost V 4 bases and J 5 bases; bases outside gene matches: 15. The CDR3 length is 16 residues. The receptor comes from a human donor who was either an allogeneic HSCT recipient or a stem cell or donor lymphocyte infusion donor (not recorded which). It is not recorded whose cells these are; they may come from a transplant donor. The sample was blood, either unsorted or a sorted T cell fraction (not recorded which). The V gene is TRBV29-1, the J gene TRBJ2-5, with 8 bases matching TRBD2. This CDR3 is CSVVGDAGGVSETQYF. The CDR3 region has the DNA TGCAGCGTTGTGGGGGACGCGGGGGGCGTATCCGAGACCCAGTACTTC.